This TCR beta chain was captured in a study of cytomegalovirus exposure and HLA in healthy donors. Whole-study results and caveats: Three chains tied to CMV proved CMV antigen-specific in vitro.

Data came from immunoSEQ multiplex PCR; TCRdb stores just in-frame clones and leaves some out. In the table there are 130,000 to 150,000 clones, roughly 81% of which are singletons. CDR1 is SGDLS and CDR2 is YYNGEE in the germline V gene. With 1 base removed from V and 4 bases from J, the gap between germline ends came to 11 bases. The CDR3 has 15 residues. As regards this clone: No antigen is known for it.

Sequencing was carried out using PBMCs. The source is a woman aged 25 to 45 in good health and CMV-seronegative. The rearrangement joins TRBV9 to TRBJ2-2; D perhaps matches TRBD1 (5 bases). As DNA, the CDR3 is TGTGCCAGCAGCGTATGGGGCGCAGGCACCGGGGAGCTGTTTTTT. It encodes CASSVWGAGTGELFF.